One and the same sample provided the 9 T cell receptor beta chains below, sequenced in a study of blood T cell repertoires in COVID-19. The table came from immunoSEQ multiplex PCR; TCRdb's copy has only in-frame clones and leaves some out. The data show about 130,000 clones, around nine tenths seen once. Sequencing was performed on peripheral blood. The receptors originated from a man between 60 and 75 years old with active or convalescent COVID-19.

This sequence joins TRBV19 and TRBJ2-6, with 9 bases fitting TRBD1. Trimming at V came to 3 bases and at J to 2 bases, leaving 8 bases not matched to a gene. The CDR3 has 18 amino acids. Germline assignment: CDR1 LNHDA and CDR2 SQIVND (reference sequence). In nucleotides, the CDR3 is TGTGCCAGTAGTATGCTCGGGACAGGGCAACCTGGGGCCAACGTCCTGACTTTC. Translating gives CASSMLGTGQPGANVLTF. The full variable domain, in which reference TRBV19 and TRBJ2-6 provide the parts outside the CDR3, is DGGITQSPKYLFRKEGQNVTLSCEQNLNHDAMYWYRQDPGQGLRLIYYSQIVNDFQKGDIAEGYSVSREKKESFPLTVTSAQKNPTAFYLCASSMLGTGQPGANVLTFGAGSRLTVL.

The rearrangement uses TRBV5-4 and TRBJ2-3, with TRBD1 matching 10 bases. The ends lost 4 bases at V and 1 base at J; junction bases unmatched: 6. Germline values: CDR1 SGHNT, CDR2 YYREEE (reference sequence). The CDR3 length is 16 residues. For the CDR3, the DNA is TGTGCCAGCAGCGGCCGACAGGGGGCGGGCACAGATACGCAGTATTTT. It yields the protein CASSGRQGAGTDTQYF.

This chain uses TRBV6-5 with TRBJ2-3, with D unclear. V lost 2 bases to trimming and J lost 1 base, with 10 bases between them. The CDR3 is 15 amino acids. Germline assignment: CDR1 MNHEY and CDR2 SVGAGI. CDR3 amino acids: CASSYDGPGTDTQYF. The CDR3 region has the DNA TGTGCCAGCAGTTACGATGGGCCCGGCACAGATACGCAGTATTTT.

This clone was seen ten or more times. CDR3 coding DNA: TGTGCCAGCAGCTTAAATGGGGGCTTGGGCTACACCTTC. It specifies CASSLNGGLGYTF. The chain employs TRBV7-3 and TRBJ1-2, with D possibly TRBD1 on 6 matching bases. The germline gives CDR1 SGHTA, CDR2 FQGTGA. V lost 1 base to trimming and J lost 8 bases, with 11 bases between them. This CDR3 contains 13 residues.

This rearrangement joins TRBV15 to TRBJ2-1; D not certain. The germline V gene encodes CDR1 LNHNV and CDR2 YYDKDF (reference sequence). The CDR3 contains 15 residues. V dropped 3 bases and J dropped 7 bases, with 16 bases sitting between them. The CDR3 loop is CATSSFKSFGNEQFF. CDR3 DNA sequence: TGTGCCACCAGCAGCTTTAAGTCATTCGGGAATGAGCAGTTCTTC.

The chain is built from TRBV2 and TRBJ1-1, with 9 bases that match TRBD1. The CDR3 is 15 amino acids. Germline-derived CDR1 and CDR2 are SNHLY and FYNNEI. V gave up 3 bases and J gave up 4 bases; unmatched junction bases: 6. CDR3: CASSDRGTGSTEAFF. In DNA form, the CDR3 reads TGTGCCAGCAGTGACCGCGGGACAGGGTCCACTGAAGCTTTCTTT.

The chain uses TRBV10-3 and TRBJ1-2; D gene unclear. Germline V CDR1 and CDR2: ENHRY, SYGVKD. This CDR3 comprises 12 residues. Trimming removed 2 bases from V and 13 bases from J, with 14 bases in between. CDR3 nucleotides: TGTGCCATCAGTGAGGCGGCTCGAGTGTCCACCTTC. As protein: CAISEAARVSTF.

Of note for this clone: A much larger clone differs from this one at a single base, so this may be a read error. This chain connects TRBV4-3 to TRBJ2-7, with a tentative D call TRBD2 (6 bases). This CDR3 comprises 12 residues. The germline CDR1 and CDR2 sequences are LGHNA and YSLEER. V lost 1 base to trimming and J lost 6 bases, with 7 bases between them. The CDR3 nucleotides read TGCGCCAGCAGCCAAGGGCGGGGCGAGCAGTACTTC. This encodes CASSQGRGEQYF.

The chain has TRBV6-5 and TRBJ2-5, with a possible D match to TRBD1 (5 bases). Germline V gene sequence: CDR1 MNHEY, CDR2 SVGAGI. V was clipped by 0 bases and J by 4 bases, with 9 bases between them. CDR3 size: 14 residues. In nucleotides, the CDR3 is TGTGCCAGCAGTTACTCGAGCCAGGGAGAGACCCAGTACTTC. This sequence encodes CASSYSSQGETQYF.